This TCR beta chain is from a study of PD-1 and CTLA-4 blockade in melanoma. Measured with immunoSEQ multiplex PCR; TCRdb has only the in-frame clones, and not every one. Seen here are 20,000 or so clones, around 88% observed once, and the top ten hold 7.8%. Germline V gives CDR1 MNHEY, CDR2 SMNVEV (reference sequence). The CDR3 spans 15 residues. Trimming shortened V by 2 bases and J by 10 bases, and 15 bases separated the two germline ends. This TCR derives from a human donor with melanoma. The sequences come from CD8+ T cells from peripheral blood, collected before anti-PD-1 treatment. V is TRBV27 and J is TRBJ1-6; the D is unclear. CDR3 region: CASSLSGSVGSPLHF. In nucleotides, the CDR3 is TGTGCCAGCAGTTTAAGCGGAAGTGTCGGGTCACCCCTCCACTTT.